Listed below are T cell receptor beta chains from one sample, sequenced in a study of T cells in Graves' hyperthyroidism and ophthalmopathy. TCRdb reprocessed the multiplex PCR reads with MiXCR, giving one entry per CDR3 protein. The data contain 600,000 to 900,000 distinct CDR3 sequences, about 17% of them singletons. The specimen sequenced was blood. These receptors were collected from a young man with Graves' hyperthyroidism. The CDR3 runs from the conserved cysteine through the conserved F or W. The D gene is left open where the match is weak. Some rows mark clone size as missing; the rest say once, few, many or name a class of expanded clone.

.	.	TRBV7-2	TRBJ2-5	14	TGTGCCAGCAGCCGTACTCAGAAGGGGGAGACCCAGTACTTC	CASSRTQKGETQYF
TRBD1	many	TRBV12-3/TRBV12-4	TRBJ1-6	14	TGTGCCAGCAGACGAGACAGGGTCGAGTCACCCCTCCACTTT	CASRRDRVESPLHF
.	.	TRBV10-3	TRBJ2-7	15	TGTGCCATCAGTGAGTCCGGGACTGGGCGATACGAGCAGTACTTC	CAISESGTGRYEQYF
.	many	TRBV29-1	TRBJ2-3	13	TGCAGCGTCTGGGGGGCTGGCACAGATACGCAGTATTTT	CSVWGAGTDTQYF
TRBD1	many	TRBV7-2	TRBJ2-1	16	TGTGCCAGCAGCATACCGGGACAGGGGGTAGGTCATGAGCAGTTCTTC	CASSIPGQGVGHEQFF
TRBD2	.	TRBV5-1	TRBJ2-1	14	TGCGCCAGCAGCTTGACTAGCGGGGGAGGTGAGCAGTTCTTC	CASSLTSGGGEQFF
.	.	TRBV29-1	TRBJ2-7	12	TGCAGCGTTGTCGGAGTCGTAGACGAGCAGTACTTC	CSVVGVVDEQYF
.	many	TRBV2	TRBJ1-5	16	TGTGCCAGCAGCCCTGAACTGTGGGGGGCCCTTCAGCCCCAGCATTTT	CASSPELWGALQPQHF
.	.	TRBV20-1	TRBJ2-1	15	TGCAGTGCTAGGAGGGGGGACCGGAAAGGGGATGAGCAGTTCTTC	CSARRGDRKGDEQFF
TRBD1	.	TRBV14	TRBJ2-7	14	TGTGCCAGCAGCCCCAGGGACAGGGGGCTCGAGCAGTACTTC	CASSPRDRGLEQYF
.	many	TRBV11-2	TRBJ2-3	13	TGTGCCAGCAGCACGGACCAAGCAGATACGCAGTATTTT	CASSTDQADTQYF
.	many	TRBV18	TRBJ2-7	13	TGTGCCAGCCACACTAGGGAGAGCTACGAGCAGTACTTC	CASHTRESYEQYF
.	.	TRBV5-1	TRBJ2-7	15	TGCGCCAGCGATAAAAAGGGGGCTCGGGAGGGAGAGCAGTACTTC	CASDKKGAREGEQYF
.	few	TRBV9	TRBJ2-7	14	TGTGCCAGCAGCGTAGATCTGGGGGCCGGTGAGCAGTACTTC	CASSVDLGAGEQYF
.	.	TRBV12-3/TRBV12-4	TRBJ1-2	11	TGTGCCAGCAGTTTCGGTTCCAACCACACCTTC	CASSFGSNHTF
.	many	TRBV12-3/TRBV12-4	TRBJ1-1	13	TGTGCCAGCAGCCCCCGGGGCGCCACTGAAGCTTTCTTT	CASSPRGATEAFF
TRBD1	many	TRBV28	TRBJ1-2	15	TGTGCCAGCACCCGTGACCGTACAGGGGGCTATGGCTACACCTTC	CASTRDRTGGYGYTF
TRBD2	many	TRBV28	TRBJ2-5	17	TGTGCCAGCAGCACGATAGCGGGAGGGCCCGATCAAGAGACCCAGTACTTC	CASSTIAGGPDQETQYF
TRBD1	few	TRBV24-1	TRBJ2-6	17	TGTGCCACCAGTGACCCGGGACAGAGCTCTGGGGCCAACGTCCTGACTTTC	CATSDPGQSSGANVLTF
.	.	TRBV4-2	TRBJ1-5	17	TGTGCCAGCAGCCAGGGGGGCCTCAGGGGTAACAATCAGCCCCAGCATTTT	CASSQGGLRGNNQPQHF
.	few	TRBV6-1	TRBJ1-1	14	TGTGCCAGCAGCAAACAGGGTCGGGACACTGAAGCTTTCTTT	CASSKQGRDTEAFF
.	.	TRBV30	TRBJ1-6	13	TGTGCCTGGGCGGTCCTTGGGAATTCACCCCTCCACTTT	CAWAVLGNSPLHF
.	once	TRBV6-1	TRBJ1-5	14	TGTGCCACCAAGGAAGGGTTTGGCAATCAGCCCCAGCATTTT	CATKEGFGNQPQHF
TRBD2	.	TRBV5-1	TRBJ2-7	14	TGCGCCAGCAGCCAACTAGCGGCGGCCTACGAGCAGTACTTC	CASSQLAAAYEQYF